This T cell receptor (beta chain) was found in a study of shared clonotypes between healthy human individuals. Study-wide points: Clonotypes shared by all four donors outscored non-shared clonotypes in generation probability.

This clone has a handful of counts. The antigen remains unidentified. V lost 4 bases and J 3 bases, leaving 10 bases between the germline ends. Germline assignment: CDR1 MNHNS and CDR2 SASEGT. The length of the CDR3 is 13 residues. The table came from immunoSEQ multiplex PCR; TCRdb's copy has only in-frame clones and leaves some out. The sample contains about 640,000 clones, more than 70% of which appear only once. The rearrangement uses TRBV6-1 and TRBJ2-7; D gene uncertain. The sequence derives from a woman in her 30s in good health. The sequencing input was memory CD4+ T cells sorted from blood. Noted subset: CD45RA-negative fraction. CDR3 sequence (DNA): TGTGCCAGCAGTGGTAGGGAAATCTACGAGCAGTACTTC. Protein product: CASSGREIYEQYF.